The following is a T cell receptor beta chain sequence with its context. These data originate in a study of blood T cell repertoires in COVID-19. About the study: Sites across the United States, Italy and Spain contributed samples from acute and convalescent COVID-19. PBMCs, B-cell-depleted T cells, or T cells were the source of the cDNA or gDNA that made up the material.

How the authors handled the data: Estimation of nucleated cell counts was performed using reference gene primer amplification. Method: immunoSEQ multiplex PCR; TCRdb's copy keeps in-frame clones and lacks some. The V and J calls and clone size come from that table; D and trimming were worked out from the DNA. Found here are approximately 190,000 clones, 80% of them singletons; the top ten hold less than 7%. V lost 3 bases and J lost 1; bases outside the gene matches: 8. The length of the CDR3 is 17 residues. The chain combines TRBV23-1 with TRBJ1-1, with TRBD1 matching 10 bases. TRBV23-1 is reported as an ORF; its role is uncertain. This sequence was found in a man in his 60s with acute or convalescent COVID-19. Material for sequencing was peripheral blood. DNA for the CDR3: TGCGCCAGCAGTCAGCTTAGCCGACAGGGGGCGAACACTGAAGCTTTCTTT. It yields the protein CASSQLSRQGANTEAFF.